This TCR beta chain derives from a study of beta chain features in type 1 diabetes. Study-wide results and limits: For Type 1 diabetes patients, all four CD4+ subsets carried TCRB CDR3s that were moderately but significantly shorter.

Germline loops: CDR1 MGHDK, CDR2 SYGVNS. Trimming shortened V by 2 bases and J by 0 bases, and 5 bases separated the two germline ends. The CDR3 has 14 amino acids. The entirety of the isolated RNA underwent reverse transcription, so expressed TCRB transcripts were sequenced. Profiled with immunoSEQ multiplex PCR; TCRdb holds only in-frame clones, not every one. The sample lists approximately 600,000 clones; 9.5% to 15% were seen once. As for this clone: Its antigen is unknown.

Material: naive CD4+ T cells from blood. V is TRBV25-1 and J is TRBJ1-5; no reliable D call. The receptor's source is a man aged 25 to 45 with type 1 diabetes. Here the CDR3 reads CASSEQNSNQPQHF. DNA of the CDR3: TGTGCCAGCAGTGAACAGAATAGCAATCAGCCCCAGCATTTT.